Each of the 22 T cell receptor beta chains below was sequenced from the same sample in a study of cytomegalovirus exposure and HLA in healthy donors. Amplification used 60 Vbeta primers and 13 Jbeta primers. Assay: immunoSEQ multiplex PCR; the TCRdb copy retains only in-frame clones and omits some. This repertoire shows roughly 150,000 clones, roughly 80% found once; its top ten account for about 11%. The source material was PBMCs. These receptors all come from a man between 18 and 35 years old in good health and CMV-seropositive.

The chain recombines TRBV6-6 with TRBJ2-7, with 7 bases fitting TRBD2. J was trimmed by 1 base and V by 8 bases; bases with no gene match: 8. The CDR3 consists of 14 residues. Germline values: CDR1 MNHNY, CDR2 SVGAGI (reference sequence). The CDR3 sequence is CASVVASGSYEQYF. CDR3 nucleotides: TGTGCCAGCGTAGTTGCTAGCGGTTCCTACGAGCAGTACTTC.

This clone was counted between two and nine times. The chain has TRBV6-1 and TRBJ2-1, with 9 bases that match TRBD2. This CDR3 has 15 residues. The V and J ends lost 2 bases and 4 bases, in that order; junction bases with no gene match: 3. Germline V lookup: CDR1 MNHNS, CDR2 SASEGT. CDR3 DNA: TGTGCCAGCAGTGAACCCACTAGCGGGTACAATGAGCAGTTCTTC. It translates to CASSEPTSGYNEQFF.

This sequence joins TRBV6-1 and TRBJ2-5; possibly TRBD1 for D (5 bases). The germline V gene encodes CDR1 MNHNS and CDR2 SASEGT. With 0 bases removed from V and 0 bases from J, the gap between germline ends came to 20 bases. The CDR3 is 19 amino acids. The CDR3 region is CASSEALPLQGRHQETQYF. CDR3 DNA: TGTGCCAGCAGTGAAGCGCTTCCCCTGCAGGGAAGGCACCAAGAGACCCAGTACTTC.

V gene TRBV5-4 combines with J gene TRBJ2-1; D possibly corresponds to TRBD1 (6 bases). V shed 0 bases and J shed 6 bases, with 10 bases lying between them. The CDR3 loop spans 14 amino acids. CDR1 and CDR2 (germline): SGHNT, YYREEE (reference sequence). DNA for the CDR3: TGTGCCAGCAGCTTGGAATTACAGGGCAATGAGCAGTTCTTC. Translating it yields CASSLELQGNEQFF.

The rearrangement joins TRBV5-1 to TRBJ2-2, with a tentative D call TRBD1 (5 bases). V lost 1 base and J 1 base, leaving 8 bases between the germline ends. Germline assignment: CDR1 SGHRS and CDR2 YFSETQ. The CDR3 loop spans 15 amino acids. The CDR3 region has the DNA TGCGCCAGCAGCTTGATAACAGGGAACACCGGGGAGCTGTTTTTT. Protein product: CASSLITGNTGELFF.

The chain is built from TRBV2 and TRBJ1-2; 8 positions match TRBD1. CDR1 and CDR2 from the germline V gene are SNHLY and FYNNEI. Trimming removed 6 bases from V and 2 bases from J; junction bases left unmatched: 2. The length of the CDR3 is 13 residues. The CDR3 DNA follows: TGTGCCAGCAGGACAGGGGAGAACTATGGCTACACCTTC. This encodes CASRTGENYGYTF.

The chain employs TRBV4-1 and TRBJ2-3; 10 bases match TRBD2. This CDR3 comprises 14 residues. The ends lost 5 bases at V and 6 bases at J; junction bases unmatched: 5. From germline, CDR1 is MGHRA and CDR2 YSYEKL. CDR3: CASSEREGDDTQYF. CDR3 bases: TGCGCCAGCAGCGAGCGGGAGGGGGACGATACGCAGTATTTT.

CDR3 residues: CASSQGTLGGRGRDEQFF. In DNA, the CDR3 is TGCGCCAGCAGCCAGGGCACGTTGGGCGGGAGGGGTAGGGATGAGCAGTTCTTC. The chain carries TRBV4-1 and TRBJ2-1, with TRBD2 matching over 9 bases. The CDR3 length is 18 residues. The junction had 17 bases not matched to a gene; V was cut back by 3 bases and J by 8 bases. Germline values: CDR1 MGHRA, CDR2 YSYEKL.

The chain recombines TRBV10-3 with TRBJ2-3; D remains unclear. The CDR3 has 12 amino acids. Germline CDR1 reads ENHRY; CDR2 reads SYGVKD. Trimming shortened V by 10 bases and J by 5 bases, and 13 bases separated the two germline ends. CDR3 residues: CATRKAEDTQYF. The CDR3 nucleotides are TGTGCCACCCGGAAGGCGGAAGATACGCAGTATTTT.

The CDR3: CASSLVPGEQYF. The CDR3 coding sequence is TGTGCCAGCAGCTTGGTACCGGGGGAGCAGTACTTC. The chain has TRBV5-8 and TRBJ2-7; D possibly corresponds to TRBD2 (5 bases). CDR3 length: 12 residues. Trimming took 0 bases from V and 7 from J, leaving 8 bases between them. Germline V CDR1 and CDR2: SGHTS, YDEGEE.

CDR3 amino acids: CAWSPHNRGTEAFF. For the CDR3, the DNA is TGTGCCTGGAGCCCCCATAACAGGGGCACTGAAGCTTTCTTT. This chain links TRBV30 with TRBJ1-1; 7 bases match TRBD1. V was pared by 3 bases and J by 4 bases, with 8 bases of the junction left unmatched. The germline gives CDR1 GTSNPN, CDR2 SVGIG (reference sequence). This CDR3 has 14 amino acids.

The chain couples TRBV30 to TRBJ2-3; 10 bases are a match to TRBD2. The CDR3 extends over 15 amino acids. Germline V gene sequence: CDR1 GTSNPN, CDR2 SVGIG (reference sequence). The V segment lost 3 bases and the J segment 8 bases; nucleotides outside the gene matches: 11. For the CDR3, the DNA is TGTGCCTGGAGATCAAGCGGGAGGGGATCGTCTACGCAGTATTTT. Amino acid sequence: CAWRSSGRGSSTQYF.

The sample holds a few counts of this clone. The chain uses TRBV30 and TRBJ2-1, with a tentative D call TRBD1 (6 bases). The germline V gene encodes CDR1 GTSNPN and CDR2 SVGIG (reference sequence). The CDR3 sequence is 14 residues long. Trimming removed 1 base from V and 5 bases from J, with 12 bases in between. The DNA of the CDR3 is TGTGCCTGGAGTGCACTACAGGGTAACAATGAGCAGTTCTTC. Its protein is CAWSALQGNNEQFF.

The chain combines TRBV9 with TRBJ2-1; 7 bases line up with TRBD2. The CDR3 sequence is 16 residues long. The germline V gene encodes CDR1 SGDLS and CDR2 YYNGEE. Trimming took 0 bases from V and 3 from J; bases not matched to a gene: 6. CDR3 DNA sequence: TGTGCCAGCAGCGTAGTACCGGGGGAGGGCTACAATGAGCAGTTCTTC. It codes for CASSVVPGEGYNEQFF.

The genes are TRBV15 and TRBJ1-5; D unclear. Germline loops: CDR1 LNHNV, CDR2 YYDKDF (reference sequence). V lost 3 bases and J lost 6, with 15 bases in between. This CDR3 contains 15 residues. This CDR3 reads CATSSTVETSQPQHF. As DNA, the CDR3 is TGTGCCACCAGCAGCACGGTGGAGACGAGTCAGCCCCAGCATTTT.

The chain has TRBV6-6 and TRBJ2-7, with D maybe TRBD1 (6 bases). Germline CDR1 reads MNHNY; CDR2 reads SVGAGI (reference sequence). The CDR3 sequence is 12 residues long. Trimming took off 5 bases at V and 6 bases at J, with 11 bases between the two ends. CDR3 in DNA: TGTGCCAGCAGTACCTTAGGGGGCGAGCAGTACTTC. This sequence encodes CASSTLGGEQYF.

The gene calls are TRBV20-1 and TRBJ1-2; no reliable D call. The CDR3 is 11 amino acids. The germline V gene has CDR1 DFQATT and CDR2 SNEGSKA (reference sequence). Deletions cut 0 bases from V and 10 bases from J, with 9 bases between. DNA for the CDR3: TGCAGTGCTAGAGAAGATACAAACTACACCTTC. Protein sequence: CSAREDTNYTF.

The genes are TRBV2 and TRBJ1-6; no firm D call. The CDR3 loop spans 13 amino acids. In germline, CDR1 is SNHLY, CDR2 FYNNEI. Trimming took 6 bases from V and 6 from J, leaving 9 bases between them. The CDR3 DNA follows: TGTGCCAGCAGCCTTACAGCTAATTCACCCCTCCACTTT. Its translation is CASSLTANSPLHF. The whole variable domain, filled in from reference TRBV2 and TRBJ1-6, reads EPEVTQTPSHQVTQMGQEVILRCVPISNHLYFYWYRQILGQKVEFLVSFYNNEISEKSEIFDDQFSVERPDGSNFTLKIRSTKLEDSAMYFCASSLTANSPLHFGNGTRLTVT.

Regarding this clone: The sample holds other DNA sequences that translate to the same CDR3. V is TRBV7-9 and J is TRBJ1-1; TRBD1 matches 8 bases. Germline CDR1 reads SEHNR; CDR2 reads FQNEAQ (reference sequence). The junction had 5 bases not matched to a gene; V was cut back by 4 bases and J by 4 bases. CDR3 length equals 14 residues. The CDR3 spells CASSSNRGGTEAFF. The CDR3, as DNA: TGTGCCAGCAGCTCCAACAGGGGGGGCACTGAAGCTTTCTTT.

This chain links TRBV13 with TRBJ1-2; tentative D call: TRBD1 (6 bases). There are 17 residues in the CDR3. Per germline, CDR1 PRHDT and CDR2 FYEKMQ (reference sequence). V was shortened by 6 bases and J by 2 bases, with 22 bases between the two germline ends. The CDR3 spells CASRIRGNYPRNYGYTF. The DNA of the CDR3 is TGTGCCAGCAGGATCAGGGGAAACTATCCCCGAAACTATGGCTACACCTTC.

This clone was counted a few times. The V call is TRBV9, the J call TRBJ2-3; 10 positions agree with TRBD2. Germline CDR1 and CDR2: SGDLS and YYNGEE. There are 15 residues in the CDR3. Trimming removed 6 bases from V and 2 bases from J; junction bases left unmatched: 6. Here the CDR3 DNA reads TGTGCCAGCAAGAGCGGGAGGGCCGACACAGATACGCAGTATTTT. As protein: CASKSGRADTDTQYF.

V is TRBV6-6 and J is TRBJ1-1; a possible D gene is TRBD1 (5 bases). This CDR3 is built from 14 residues. CDR1 is MNHNY, CDR2 SVGAGI, per germline (reference sequence). Trimming cost V 4 bases and J 2 bases, with 11 bases left between them. The CDR3 DNA follows: TGTGCCAGCAGTTCCCTCAGGGTAAACACTGAAGCTTTCTTT. This translates into CASSSLRVNTEAFF.